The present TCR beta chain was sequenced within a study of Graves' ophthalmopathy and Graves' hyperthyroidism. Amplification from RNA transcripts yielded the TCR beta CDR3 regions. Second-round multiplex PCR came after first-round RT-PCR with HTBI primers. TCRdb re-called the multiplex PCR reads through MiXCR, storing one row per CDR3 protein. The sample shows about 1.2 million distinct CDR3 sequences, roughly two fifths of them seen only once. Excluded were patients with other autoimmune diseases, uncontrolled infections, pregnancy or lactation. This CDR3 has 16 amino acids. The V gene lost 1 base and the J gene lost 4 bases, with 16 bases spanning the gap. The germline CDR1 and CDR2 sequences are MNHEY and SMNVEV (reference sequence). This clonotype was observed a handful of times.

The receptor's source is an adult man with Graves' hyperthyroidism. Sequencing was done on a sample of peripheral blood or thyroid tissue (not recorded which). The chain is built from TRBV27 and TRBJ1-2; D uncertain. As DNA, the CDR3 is TGTGCCAGCAGTTTATTAACAGCGGGCGCGCGCTATGGCTACACCTTC. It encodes CASSLLTAGARYGYTF.